This T cell receptor beta chain was sequenced during a study of blood T cell repertoires in COVID-19. Study-wide context: Spain, Italy and the United States supplied samples that represented acute and convalescent COVID-19. PBMCs, B-cell-depleted T cells, or T cells were the source of the cDNA or gDNA that made up the material.

The CDR3 spans 15 residues. From germline, CDR1 is SGHRS and CDR2 YFSETQ. V lost 2 bases and J lost 4; bases outside the gene matches: 5. The authors' processing: Quantification of nucleated cells was approximated via reference gene primer amplification. Using immunoSEQ multiplex PCR, the repertoire was profiled, and TCRdb retains in-frame clones only, with some absent. The V and J calls and clone size were taken over from that table, and D and trimming were inferred from the DNA. Of approximately 62,000 clones in the sample, roughly four fifths were seen once. The source is an elderly man with acute or convalescent COVID-19. The chain links TRBV5-1 to TRBJ2-1, with 8 bases lining up with TRBD2. The sequenced sample consisted of peripheral blood. CDR3 residues: CASSLAGAFYNEQFF. The CDR3, as DNA: TGCGCCAGCAGCTTAGCGGGGGCCTTTTACAATGAGCAGTTCTTC.